This record covers a single T cell receptor beta chain. The repertoire was sequenced with immunoSEQ multiplex PCR; TCRdb's copy has only in-frame clones and lacks some. The sample yields approximately 110,000 clones, approximately 85% seen once. This record comes from a study of T cell responses to AZD1222 COVID-19 vaccine. Second doses that came at about 4 or about 12 weeks were put together. Here the sequenced sample was peripheral blood, taken 28 days after the second AZD1222 dose. The receptor comes from an adult who received the AZD1222 COVID-19 vaccine.

The CDR3 reads CSARTTEQFF. CDR3 bases: TGCAGCGCTCGGACAACTGAGCAGTTCTTC. The chain has TRBV29-1 and TRBJ2-1; the D gene is possibly TRBD1 (5 bases). The CDR3 is made up of 10 amino acids. Trimming left V 7 bases short and J 9 bases short, with 10 bases between. The germline V gene encodes CDR1 SQVTM and CDR2 ANQGSEA.